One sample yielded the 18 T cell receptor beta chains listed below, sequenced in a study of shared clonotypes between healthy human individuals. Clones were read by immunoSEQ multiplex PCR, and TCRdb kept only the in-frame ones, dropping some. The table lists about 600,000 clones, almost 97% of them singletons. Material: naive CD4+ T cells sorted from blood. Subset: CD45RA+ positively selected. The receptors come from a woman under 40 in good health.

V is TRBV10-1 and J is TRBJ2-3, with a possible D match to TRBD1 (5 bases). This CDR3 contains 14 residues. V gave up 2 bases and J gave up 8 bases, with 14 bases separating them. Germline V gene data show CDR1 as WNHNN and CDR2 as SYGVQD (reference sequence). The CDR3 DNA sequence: TGCGCCAGCAGTGAGGGGGTACAGGCTGGTACGCAGTATTTT. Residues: CASSEGVQAGTQYF.

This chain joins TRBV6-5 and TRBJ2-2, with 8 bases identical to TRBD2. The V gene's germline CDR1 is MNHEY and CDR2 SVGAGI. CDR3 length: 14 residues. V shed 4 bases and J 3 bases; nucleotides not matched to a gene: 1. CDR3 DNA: TGTGCCAGCAGTTTGCGGGAGGACACCGGGGAGCTGTTTTTT. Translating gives CASSLREDTGELFF.

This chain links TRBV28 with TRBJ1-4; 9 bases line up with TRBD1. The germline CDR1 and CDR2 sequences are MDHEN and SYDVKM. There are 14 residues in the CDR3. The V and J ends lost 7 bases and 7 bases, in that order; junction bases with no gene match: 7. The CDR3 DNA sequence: TGTGCCAGCACCGAAGGACAGGGGTCTGAAAAACTGTTTTTT. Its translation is CASTEGQGSEKLFF.

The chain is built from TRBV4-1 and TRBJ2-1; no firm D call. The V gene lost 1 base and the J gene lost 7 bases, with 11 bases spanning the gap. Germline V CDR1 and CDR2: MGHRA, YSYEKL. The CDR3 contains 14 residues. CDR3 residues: CASSQGWAKNEQFF. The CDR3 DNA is TGCGCCAGCAGCCAAGGCTGGGCCAAAAATGAGCAGTTCTTC.

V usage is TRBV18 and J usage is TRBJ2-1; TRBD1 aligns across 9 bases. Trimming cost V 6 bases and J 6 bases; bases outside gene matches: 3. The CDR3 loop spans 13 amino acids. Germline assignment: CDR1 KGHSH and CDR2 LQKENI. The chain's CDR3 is CASSTTGGNEQFF. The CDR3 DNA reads TGTGCCAGCTCCACGACAGGGGGCAATGAGCAGTTCTTC.

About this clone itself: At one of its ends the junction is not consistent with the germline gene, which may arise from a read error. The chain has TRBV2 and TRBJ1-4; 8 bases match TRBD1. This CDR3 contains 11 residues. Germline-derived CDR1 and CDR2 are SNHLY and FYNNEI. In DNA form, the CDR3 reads TGTGCCAGCAGTGAGACCGGGACAGGCCACTTT. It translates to CASSETGTGHF.

The CDR3 loop is CASSHNRGPWLFEQYF. CDR3 nucleotides: TGTGCCAGCAGCCATAACCGGGGGCCCTGGCTCTTCGAGCAGTACTTC. The chain combines TRBV28 with TRBJ2-7, with D tentatively TRBD1 or TRBD2 (6 bases each). Trimming cost V 6 bases and J 6 bases, with 24 bases left between them. This CDR3 is built from 16 residues. Germline V lookup: CDR1 MDHEN, CDR2 SYDVKM.

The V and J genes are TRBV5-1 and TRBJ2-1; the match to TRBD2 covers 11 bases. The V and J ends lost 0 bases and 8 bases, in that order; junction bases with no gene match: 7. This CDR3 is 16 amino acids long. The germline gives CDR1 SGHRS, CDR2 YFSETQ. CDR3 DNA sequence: TGCGCCAGCAGCTTGGGACTAGCGGGAATCATTGATGAGCAGTTCTTC. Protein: CASSLGLAGIIDEQFF.

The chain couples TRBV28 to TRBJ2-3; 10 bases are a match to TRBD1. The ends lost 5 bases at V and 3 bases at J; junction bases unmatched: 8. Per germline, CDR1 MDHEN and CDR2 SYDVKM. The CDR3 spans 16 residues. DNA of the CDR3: TGTGCCAGCAGTGGTTGGGGACAGGGGACTACAGATACGCAGTATTTT. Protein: CASSGWGQGTTDTQYF.

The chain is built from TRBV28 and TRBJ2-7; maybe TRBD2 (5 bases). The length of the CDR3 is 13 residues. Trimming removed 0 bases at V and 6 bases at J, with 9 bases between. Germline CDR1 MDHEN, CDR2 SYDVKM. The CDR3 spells CASSLWSGFEQYF. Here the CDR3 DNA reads TGTGCCAGCAGTTTATGGTCGGGGTTCGAGCAGTACTTC.

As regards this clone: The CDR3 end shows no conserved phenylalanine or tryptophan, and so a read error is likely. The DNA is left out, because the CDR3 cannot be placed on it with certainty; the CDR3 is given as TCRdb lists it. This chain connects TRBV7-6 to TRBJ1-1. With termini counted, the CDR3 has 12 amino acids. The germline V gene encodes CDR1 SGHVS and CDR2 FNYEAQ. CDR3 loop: CASSSEGGQLGL.

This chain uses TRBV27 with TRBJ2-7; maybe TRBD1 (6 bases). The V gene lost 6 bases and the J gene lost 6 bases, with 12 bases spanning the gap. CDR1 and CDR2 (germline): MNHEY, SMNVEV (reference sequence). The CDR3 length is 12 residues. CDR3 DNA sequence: TGTGCCAGCAGCCAAACAGGGCTCGAGCAGTACTTC. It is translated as CASSQTGLEQYF.

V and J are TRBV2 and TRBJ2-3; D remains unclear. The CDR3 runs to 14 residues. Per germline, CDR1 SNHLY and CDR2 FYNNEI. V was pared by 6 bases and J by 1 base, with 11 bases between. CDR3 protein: CASRALVGTDTQYF. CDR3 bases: TGTGCCAGCAGGGCTCTGGTGGGCACAGATACGCAGTATTTT.

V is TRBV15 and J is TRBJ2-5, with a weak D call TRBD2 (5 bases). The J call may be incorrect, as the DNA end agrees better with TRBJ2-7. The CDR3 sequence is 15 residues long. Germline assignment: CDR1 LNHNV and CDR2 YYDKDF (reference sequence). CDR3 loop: CATSKRDFAIYEQYF. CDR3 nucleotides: TGTGCCACCAGCAAACGGGATTTTGCCATTTACGAGCAGTACTTC.

CDR3 in amino acids: CASSLGGGGDTQYF. The CDR3 bases are TGTGCCAGCAGCCTAGGCGGGGGCGGAGATACGCAGTATTTT. The chain carries TRBV7-9 and TRBJ2-3, with a tentative D call TRBD2 (7 bases). This CDR3 is 14 amino acids long. Trimming pared 5 bases from V and 5 bases from J, leaving 14 bases between. Per the germline V gene, CDR1 is SEHNR and CDR2 is FQNEAQ (reference sequence).

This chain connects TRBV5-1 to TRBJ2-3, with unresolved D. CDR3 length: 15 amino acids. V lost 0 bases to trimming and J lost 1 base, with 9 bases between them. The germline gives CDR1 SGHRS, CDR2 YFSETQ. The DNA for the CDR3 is TGCGCCAGCAGCTTGGGTCCGATTCGCACAGATACGCAGTATTTT. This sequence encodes CASSLGPIRTDTQYF.

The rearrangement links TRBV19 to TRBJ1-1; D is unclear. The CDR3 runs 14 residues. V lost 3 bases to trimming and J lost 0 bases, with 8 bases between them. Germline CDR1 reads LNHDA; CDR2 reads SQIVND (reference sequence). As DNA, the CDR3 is TGTGCCAGTAGTATCAAGGGTATGAACACTGAAGCTTTCTTT. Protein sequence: CASSIKGMNTEAFF.

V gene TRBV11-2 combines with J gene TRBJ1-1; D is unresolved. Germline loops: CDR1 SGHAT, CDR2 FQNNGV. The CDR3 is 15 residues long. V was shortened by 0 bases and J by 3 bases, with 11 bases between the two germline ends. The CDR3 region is CASSLDSGVYTEAFF. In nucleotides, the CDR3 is TGTGCCAGCAGCTTAGATTCTGGGGTATACACTGAAGCTTTCTTT.